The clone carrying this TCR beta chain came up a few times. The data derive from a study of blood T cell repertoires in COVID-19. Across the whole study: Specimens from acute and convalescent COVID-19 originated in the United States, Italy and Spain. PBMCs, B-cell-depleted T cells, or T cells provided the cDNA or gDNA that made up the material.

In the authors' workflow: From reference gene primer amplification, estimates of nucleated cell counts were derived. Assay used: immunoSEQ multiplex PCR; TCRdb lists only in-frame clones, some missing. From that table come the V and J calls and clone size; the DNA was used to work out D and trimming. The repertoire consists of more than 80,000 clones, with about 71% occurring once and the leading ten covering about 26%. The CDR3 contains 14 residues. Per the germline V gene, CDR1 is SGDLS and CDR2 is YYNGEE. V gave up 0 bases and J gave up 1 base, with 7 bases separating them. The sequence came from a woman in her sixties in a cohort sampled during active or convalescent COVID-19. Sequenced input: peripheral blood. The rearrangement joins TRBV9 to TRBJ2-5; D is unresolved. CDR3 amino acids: CASSVAGTQETQYF. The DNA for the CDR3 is TGTGCCAGCAGCGTAGCTGGCACCCAAGAGACCCAGTACTTC.